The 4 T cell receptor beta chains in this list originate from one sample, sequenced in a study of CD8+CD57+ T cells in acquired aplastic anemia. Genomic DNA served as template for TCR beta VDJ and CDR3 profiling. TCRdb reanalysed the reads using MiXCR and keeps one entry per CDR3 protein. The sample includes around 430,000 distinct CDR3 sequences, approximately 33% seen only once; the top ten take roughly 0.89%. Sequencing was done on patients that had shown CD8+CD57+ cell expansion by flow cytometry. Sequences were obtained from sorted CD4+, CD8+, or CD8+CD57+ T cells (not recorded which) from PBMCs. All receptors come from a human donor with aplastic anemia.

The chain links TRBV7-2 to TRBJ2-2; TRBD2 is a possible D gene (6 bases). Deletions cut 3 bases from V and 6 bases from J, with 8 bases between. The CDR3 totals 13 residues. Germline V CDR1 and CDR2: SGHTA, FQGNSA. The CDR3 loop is CASSFSGPGELFF. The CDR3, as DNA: TGTGCCAGCAGCTTTAGCGGACCCGGGGAGCTGTTTTTT.

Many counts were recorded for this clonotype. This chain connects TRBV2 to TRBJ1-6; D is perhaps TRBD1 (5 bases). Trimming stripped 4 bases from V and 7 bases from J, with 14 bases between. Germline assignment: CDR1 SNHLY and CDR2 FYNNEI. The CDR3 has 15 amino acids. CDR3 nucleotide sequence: TGTGCCAGCAGTGGCCCGACAGCCACCAATTCACCCCTCCACTTT. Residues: CASSGPTATNSPLHF.

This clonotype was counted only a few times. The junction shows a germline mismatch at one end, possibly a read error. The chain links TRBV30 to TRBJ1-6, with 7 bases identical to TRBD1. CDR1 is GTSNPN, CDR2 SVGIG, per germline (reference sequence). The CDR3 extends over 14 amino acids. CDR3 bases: TGTGCTTGGACGGGCAACAGGGGTTATTCACCCCTCCACTTT. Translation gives CAWTGNRGYSPLHF.

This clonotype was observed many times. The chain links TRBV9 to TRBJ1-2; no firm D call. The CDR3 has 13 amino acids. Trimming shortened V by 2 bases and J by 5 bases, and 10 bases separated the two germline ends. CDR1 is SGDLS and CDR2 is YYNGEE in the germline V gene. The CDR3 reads CASSVGGTYGYTF. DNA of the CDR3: TGTGCCAGCAGCGTGGGTGGAACTTATGGCTACACCTTC.